A single sample is the source of the 17 T cell receptor beta chains below, sequenced in a study of CD8+CD57+ T cells in acquired aplastic anemia. The template for TCR beta VDJ and CDR3 sequence profiling was genomic DNA. Via MiXCR, TCRdb re-called the reads, giving one row per CDR3 protein. Among 200,000 to 250,000 distinct CDR3 sequences, roughly 53% were seen once, and the ten largest hold nearly 20%. Patients chosen for sequencing had shown CD8+CD57+ cell expansion by flow cytometry. The specimen was sorted CD4+, CD8+, or CD8+CD57+ T cells (not recorded which) from PBMCs. The source of these receptors is a human donor with aplastic anemia.

This clonotype was counted ten times or more. The rearrangement links TRBV6-5 to TRBJ1-4, with D hard to call. Germline loops: CDR1 MNHEY, CDR2 SVGAGI. The CDR3 consists of 15 residues. Trimming left V 8 bases short and J 7 bases short, with 20 bases between. The CDR3 DNA sequence: TGTGCCAGCCGACGCGACCGAGGACCGCTTGAAAAACTGTTTTTT. Translating it yields CASRRDRGPLEKLFF.

Concerning this clonotype itself: Compared with germline, one end of the junction differs, possibly owing to a read error. The J gene is TRBJ2-7, the V gene TRBV7-8; TRBD2 aligns across 7 bases. CDR3 length: 14 residues. In germline, CDR1 is SGHVS, CDR2 FQNEAQ. DNA for the CDR3: TGTACCAGCAGCTTGGCGGGGAGGGCGTACGAGCAGTGCTTC. Translating it yields CTSSLAGRAYEQCF.

The chain is built from TRBV27 and TRBJ1-4; no firm D call. The CDR3 runs to 15 residues. CDR1 MNHEY and CDR2 SMNVEV come from the germline V gene (reference sequence). Trimming left V 5 bases short and J 4 bases short, with 14 bases between. CDR3 region: CASSPGWRFNEKLFF. CDR3 coding DNA: TGTGCCAGCAGTCCCGGATGGAGGTTTAATGAAAAACTGTTTTTT.

This clonotype was seen repeatedly, ten times or more. The chain has TRBV5-1 and TRBJ1-5; 12 bases match TRBD1. The CDR3 length is 15 residues. Germline CDR1 and CDR2: SGHRS and YFSETQ. With V trimmed by 4 bases and J by 10 bases, 9 bases remained unmatched. CDR3 DNA sequence: TGCGCCAGCAGCCCGGGACAGGGGGCCGGGGAACCCCAGCATTTT. It is translated as CASSPGQGAGEPQHF.

This clonotype was recorded at least ten times. The chain carries TRBV5-1 and TRBJ2-1; 9 bases map to TRBD1. Germline loops: CDR1 SGHRS, CDR2 YFSETQ. This CDR3 region has 12 residues. V dropped 4 bases and J dropped 12; count of bases not matched to a gene: 5. The CDR3 region is CASSPGQGGQFF. For the CDR3, the DNA is TGCGCCAGCAGCCCGGGACAGGGAGGGCAGTTCTTC. Combining the CDR3 with reference TRBV5-1 and TRBJ2-1 gives the whole variable domain KAGVTQTPRYLIKTRGQQVTLSCSPISGHRSVSWYQQTPGQGLQFLFEYFSETQRNKGNFPGRFSGRQFSNSRSEMNVSTLELGDSALYLCASSPGQGGQFFGPGTRLTVL.

Many counts were recorded for this clonotype. This chain joins TRBV3-1 and TRBJ2-7; 9 nucleotides line up with TRBD2. The germline CDR1 and CDR2 sequences are LGHDT and YNNKEL (reference sequence). The CDR3 is 14 residues long. V gave up 0 bases and J gave up 6 bases; unmatched junction bases: 3. CDR3 sequence: CASSQDTAGGEQYF. CDR3 bases: TGTGCCAGCAGCCAAGATACAGCGGGAGGCGAGCAGTACTTC.

The chain is built from TRBV20-1 and TRBJ2-3; 7 bases agree with TRBD2. The CDR3 is 15 amino acids. V lost 5 bases, J lost 1 base, and 9 bases stayed unmatched. Germline V CDR1 and CDR2: DFQATT, SNEGSKA (reference sequence). CDR3 DNA sequence: TGCAGTGCTCCTCGGGGAGGGACTGGCACAGATACGCAGTATTTT. It translates to CSAPRGGTGTDTQYF.

The chain is built from TRBV20-1 and TRBJ1-5, with TRBD1 as a possible D gene (5 bases). The CDR3 contains 12 residues. The V gene's germline CDR1 is DFQATT and CDR2 SNEGSKA (reference sequence). Trimming pared 0 bases from V and 14 bases from J, leaving 14 bases between. CDR3 sequence (DNA): TGCAGTGCTAGAGAGGCAGGGAGGGCTGAGCATTTT. This codes for CSAREAGRAEHF.

Here the CDR3 DNA reads TGTGCCACCAGTGACCCCAGCTCGAGCCAAGAGACCCAGTACTTC. Translated, it gives CATSDPSSSQETQYF. This chain uses TRBV24-1 with TRBJ2-5; D unclear. Trimming took off 4 bases at V and 1 base at J, with 12 bases between the two ends. The germline CDR1 and CDR2 sequences are KGHDR and SFDVKD. The CDR3 covers 15 residues.

This clonotype was observed many times. V gene TRBV19 combines with J gene TRBJ2-2; TRBD1 matches at 8 bases. The CDR3 length is 19 residues. The V segment lost 6 bases and the J segment 4 bases; nucleotides outside the gene matches: 19. From germline, CDR1 is LNHDA and CDR2 SQIVND (reference sequence). CDR3 loop: CASRGRDLLGTGLTGELFF. The CDR3 DNA reads as TGTGCCAGTAGGGGACGGGACCTGCTTGGGACAGGACTCACCGGGGAGCTGTTTTTT.

The chain joins TRBV20-1 to TRBJ1-1, with 8 bases matching TRBD1. Germline-derived CDR1 and CDR2 are DFQATT and SNEGSKA (reference sequence). The CDR3 has 13 amino acids. V lost 7 bases, J lost 1 base, and 5 bases stayed unmatched. The CDR3 nucleotides are TGCAGTGTGAACAGGGGGGAGAACACTGAAGCTTTCTTT. This codes for CSVNRGENTEAFF.

Note on this clonotype: At one boundary the junction diverges from the germline segment, which might be a read error. V and J are TRBV7-2 and TRBJ1-2; possible D gene TRBD1, 6 bases. This CDR3 has 16 amino acids. Germline CDR1 is SGHTA and CDR2 is FQGNSA. The chain's CDR3 is CASSVVVGGPNYGYAF. DNA of the CDR3: TGTGCCAGCAGCGTAGTCGTGGGGGGGCCTAACTATGGCTACGCCTTC.

This clonotype has ten or more counts. The chain carries TRBV5-1 and TRBJ2-7; no definite D call. V was trimmed by 2 bases and J by 1 base, leaving 10 bases between them. CDR3 length: 14 amino acids. From germline, CDR1 is SGHRS and CDR2 YFSETQ. The CDR3 DNA reads TGCGCCAGCAGCTTAAGTTGGAGTTCCTACGAGCAGTACTTC. Translation gives CASSLSWSSYEQYF.

A few counts support this clonotype. The rearrangement joins TRBV5-1 to TRBJ1-3; D perhaps matches TRBD1 (5 bases). Looked up from germline, CDR1 is SGHRS and CDR2 is YFSETQ. Trimming removed 0 bases from V and 4 bases from J, with 14 bases in between. The CDR3 length is 16 residues. The CDR3 nucleotides read TGCGCCAGCAGCTTGGGTACGGGGACCCAAGGAAACACCATATATTTT. Protein sequence: CASSLGTGTQGNTIYF.

With respect to this clonotype: It may be a read error: a sequence one base away is much more abundant. The V and J genes are TRBV12-3 or TRBV12-4 and TRBJ1-2, with D perhaps TRBD1 (5 bases). CDR3 length: 15 amino acids. V was shortened by 6 bases and J by 0 bases, with 14 bases between the two germline ends. As DNA, the CDR3 is TGTGCCAGCAGCGGGACTTCCTCCTCTAACTATGGCTACACCTTC. It yields the protein CASSGTSSSNYGYTF.

This clonotype was recorded only once. CDR3 loop: CASSLLDREDTQYF. CDR3 in DNA: TGCGCCAGCAGCTTGCTTGACAGGGAGGATACGCAGTATTTT. V and J are TRBV5-1 and TRBJ2-3; TRBD1 matches at 7 bases. The germline gives CDR1 SGHRS, CDR2 YFSETQ. V shed 1 base, J shed 6 bases, and the junction held 5 bases outside the gene matches. This CDR3 region has 14 residues.

This chain links TRBV6-5 with TRBJ1-1; D might be TRBD1 (5 bases). CDR3 length equals 17 residues. Germline lookup yields CDR1 MNHEY and CDR2 SVGAGI. V was pared by 0 bases and J by 0 bases, with 14 bases between. This chain's CDR3 is CASSYSRDLGVNTEAFF. As DNA, the CDR3 is TGTGCCAGCAGTTACTCGCGGGATTTGGGGGTGAACACTGAAGCTTTCTTT.